The clone carrying this T cell receptor beta chain has at least ten counts. It was through 5'RACE template switching that TCR cDNA was made, with a universal primer site and UMIs added. TCRdb recomputed calls from the 5' RACE reads with MiXCR, one row per CDR3 protein. The table includes more than 200,000 distinct CDR3 sequences, approximately 3.5% detected once. This entry comes from a study of T cells after yellow fever vaccination. This CDR3 region has 13 residues. V lost 0 bases and J 4 bases, leaving 7 bases between the germline ends. CDR1 SGHRS and CDR2 YFSETQ come from the germline V gene. The gene calls are TRBV5-1 and TRBJ1-2; D is undetermined. This clonotype was obtained from a man aged 18 to 30 who received the YFV17D yellow fever vaccine. Material: PBMCs, obtained 15 days after the yellow fever booster vaccination. The CDR3 is CASSLESIYGYTF. CDR3 bases: TGCGCCAGCAGCTTGGAGAGCATCTATGGCTACACCTTC.